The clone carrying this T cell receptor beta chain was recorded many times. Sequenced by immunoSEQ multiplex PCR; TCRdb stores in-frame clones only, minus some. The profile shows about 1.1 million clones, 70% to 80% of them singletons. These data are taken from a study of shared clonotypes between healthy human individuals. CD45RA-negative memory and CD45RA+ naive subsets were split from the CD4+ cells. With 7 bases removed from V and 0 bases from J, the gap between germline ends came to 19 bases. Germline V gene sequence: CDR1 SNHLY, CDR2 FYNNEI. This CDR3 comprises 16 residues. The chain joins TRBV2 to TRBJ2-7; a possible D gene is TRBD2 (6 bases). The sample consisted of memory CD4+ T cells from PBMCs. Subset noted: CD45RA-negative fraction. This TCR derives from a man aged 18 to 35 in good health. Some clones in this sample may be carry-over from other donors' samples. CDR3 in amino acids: CASNDPGSTSSYEQYF. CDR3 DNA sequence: TGTGCCAGCAACGACCCCGGATCGACTAGCTCCTACGAGCAGTACTTC.